Listed below are T cell receptor beta chains from one sample, sequenced in a study of T cells in Graves' hyperthyroidism and ophthalmopathy. Using its own MiXCR run on the multiplex PCR reads, TCRdb lists one record per CDR3 protein. The profile shows almost 250,000 distinct CDR3 sequences, approximately 24% of them singletons. Sequencing used blood. The receptors were sampled from a woman aged 40 to 55 with Graves' ophthalmopathy. The CDR3 runs from the conserved cysteine through the conserved F or W. The D gene is left open where the match is weak. Clone size is stated in some rows and not others, as once, few, many or a class when expanded.

TRBJ2-5	TRBV2	once	.	TGTGCCAGCAGTGAAGCGGATGGGGGATGGGGAGAGACCCAGTACTTC	CASSEADGGWGETQYF
TRBJ2-2	TRBV6-1	.	TRBD1	TGTGCCAGCAGCCTAACCCGACAGGGCCCCACCGGGGAGCTGTTTTTT	CASSLTRQGPTGELFF
TRBJ2-7	TRBV28	many	TRBD1	TGTGCCAGCAGTTCTGTTGGGACAGGGTCCTACGAGCAGTACTTC	CASSSVGTGSYEQYF
TRBJ1-2	TRBV7-9	many	TRBD1	TGTGCCAGCAGCCCCCAAGGACAGGGGGCGGCTGGCTACACCTTC	CASSPQGQGAAGYTF
TRBJ2-7	TRBV28	many	.	TGTGCCAGCACCAGCGGAACCTACGAGCAGTACTTC	CASTSGTYEQYF
TRBJ1-2	TRBV5-1	many	.	TGCGCCAGCAGCCGAACAAGTCAAGGGCCAAACTATGGCTACACCTTC	CASSRTSQGPNYGYTF
TRBJ2-5	TRBV6-2/TRBV6-3	.	TRBD1	TGTGCCAGCAGTTACTCGAGAGGGGGCGGGGAGACCCAGTACTTC	CASSYSRGGGETQYF
TRBJ2-2	TRBV30	.	TRBD1	TGTGCCTGGAGTCACGGGACAGGGGGGAACACCGGGGAGCTGTTTTTT	CAWSHGTGGNTGELFF
TRBJ2-5	TRBV19	many	TRBD1	TGTGCCAGCGGGGACAGGGGGAGGGAGACCCAGTACTTC	CASGDRGRETQYF
TRBJ1-5	TRBV6-2/TRBV6-3	.	.	TGTGCCAGCGCACTCACCTTGAGCAATCAGCCCCAGCATTTT	CASALTLSNQPQHF
TRBJ2-7	TRBV30	many	.	TGTGCCTGGAGCACGGGGACATTACGGGGAGCGGGATGGTACGAGCAGTACTTC	CAWSTGTLRGAGWYEQYF
TRBJ2-5	TRBV12-3/TRBV12-4	.	.	TGTGCCAGCAGTTTTCGGTTAGCTAGCGCCCGCCAAGAGACCCAGTACTTC	CASSFRLASARQETQYF
TRBJ2-7	TRBV2	once	TRBD1	TGTGCCAGCAGGGGGGGGACAGGGCGGTTCGAGCAGTACTTC	CASRGGTGRFEQYF
TRBJ2-5	TRBV11-2	many	TRBD1	TGTGCCAGCAGCCGACGGGGACAGGCGAGGGAGACCCAGTACTTC	CASSRRGQARETQYF
TRBJ1-2	TRBV5-1	few	TRBD1	TGCGCCAGCAGCCCCGGACAGGGTGTCGGTCTAAACTATGGCTACACCTTC	CASSPGQGVGLNYGYTF
TRBJ1-3	TRBV27	many	TRBD1	TGTGCCAGCGCCACAGGGGCAGCTGGAAACACCATATATTTT	CASATGAAGNTIYF
TRBJ1-5	TRBV19	.	.	TGTGCCAGTAGTAACAGGAGAGGCAATCAGCCCCAGCATTTT	CASSNRRGNQPQHF
TRBJ2-7	TRBV24-1	once	TRBD2	TGTGCCACCAGTGGCGGGACTAGTCGGCAGTACTTC	CATSGGTSRQYF
TRBJ2-2	TRBV30	.	.	TGTGCCTGGAGTGTAAGCAGGGTTAACGGGGAGCTGTTTTTT	CAWSVSRVNGELFF
TRBJ1-1	TRBV9	few	.	TGTGCCAGCAGCGCAAGTTTTGGCCGAGGGGTCACTGAAGCTTTCTTT	CASSASFGRGVTEAFF
TRBJ2-6	TRBV5-1	few	.	TGCGCCAGCAGACGCGTCAGGGGAGCGTCTGGGGCCAACGTCCTGACTTTC	CASRRVRGASGANVLTF
TRBJ2-5	TRBV2	many	TRBD2	TGTGCCAGCACCCCCGTAGCGGGAGGCCAAGAGACCCCGTACTTC	CASTPVAGGQETPYF
TRBJ1-1	TRBV7-9	.	.	TGTGCCAGCAGCCAAGGGGGGGCTGCCACTGAAGCTTTCTTT	CASSQGGAATEAFF
TRBJ2-7	TRBV10-3	many	.	TGTGCCATCAGTGACCGAGTAGTCTCCTACGAGCAGTACTTC	CAISDRVVSYEQYF
TRBJ1-1	TRBV28	.	.	TGCGCCAGCAGCCAAGATCACGGGACAATTAACACTGAAGCTTTCTTT	CASSQDHGTINTEAFF
TRBJ2-7	TRBV20-1	.	TRBD2	TGCAGTGCCGTAGCGGGAGTCTCCCACGAGCAGTACTTC	CSAVAGVSHEQYF
TRBJ2-5	TRBV5-1	many	TRBD1	TGCGCCAGCAGCTTGGAACAGGGGCTGGCAGAGACCCAGTACTTC	CASSLEQGLAETQYF
TRBJ2-7	TRBV12-3/TRBV12-4	.	TRBD2	TGTGCCAGCAGCCGCGGGGGGGCGTCGACCTACGAGCAGTACTTC	CASSRGGASTYEQYF
TRBJ1-5	TRBV30	many	.	TGTGCCTGGAGTGAGAACCTCAATCAGCCCCAGCATTTT	CAWSENLNQPQHF
TRBJ1-1	TRBV27	many	TRBD1	TGTGCCAGCAGTCCCCTCAGGGGGAAGAACACTGAAGCTTTCTTT	CASSPLRGKNTEAFF
TRBJ2-7	TRBV4-2	many	TRBD2	TGTGCCAGCAGCCCCGGGACTAGCGGAAACGAGCAGTACTTC	CASSPGTSGNEQYF
TRBJ2-2	TRBV7-6	.	TRBD2	TGTGCCAGCAGCTTAGAAGTAGCGGGAGGGCCCGGGGAGCTGTTTTTT	CASSLEVAGGPGELFF
TRBJ2-7	TRBV15	.	TRBD1	TGTGCCACCAGCAGAGATCGGACAGGCTACTACGAGCAGTACTTC	CATSRDRTGYYEQYF
TRBJ2-2	TRBV12-3/TRBV12-4	.	.	TGTGCCAGCAGTGCCGGCTTCAACAGGGCGTACACCGGGGAGCTGTTTTTT	CASSAGFNRAYTGELFF
TRBJ2-2	TRBV2	many	TRBD1	TGTGCCAGCAGTGAAAACCCCGGGACAGGGATCACCGGGGAGCCGTTTTTT	CASSENPGTGITGEPFF
TRBJ1-2	TRBV30	.	TRBD1	TGTGCCTGGAGTGTTTCCCGGACAGGGGGATCCTATGGCTACACCTTC	CAWSVSRTGGSYGYTF
TRBJ2-7	TRBV12-3/TRBV12-4	.	TRBD2	TGTGCCAGCAGTTTCTCGGGGACTAGAAGTTCAGAGCAGTACTTC	CASSFSGTRSSEQYF
TRBJ2-7	TRBV27	many	.	TGTGCCAGCAGTTTAACTGACAACTCCTACGAGCAGTACTTC	CASSLTDNSYEQYF
TRBJ2-5	TRBV12-3/TRBV12-4	.	.	TGTGCCAGCAGCTACGACATGCAGGAGGCCCAGTACTTC	CASSYDMQEAQYF
TRBJ1-2	TRBV6-1	few	.	TGTGCCAGCAGTGGAGTGGGGCACTATGGCTACATCTTC	CASSGVGHYGYIF
TRBJ2-2	TRBV6-4	many	TRBD1	TGTGCCAGCAGGCCAACTCGAGGACAGGGTATCACCGGGGAGCTGTTTTTT	CASRPTRGQGITGELFF
TRBJ1-1	TRBV5-1	many	.	TGCGCCAGCAGCCAGATGGCCTACACTGAAGCTTTCTTT	CASSQMAYTEAFF
TRBJ2-2	TRBV2	many	.	TGTGCCAGCAATACCAGGGACTTCTACACCGGGGAGCTGTTTTTT	CASNTRDFYTGELFF
TRBJ1-6	TRBV7-2	many	.	TGTGCCAGCAGCTCAGGACTGTTAAGACTCCACTTT	CASSSGLLRLHF
TRBJ2-5	TRBV15	.	TRBD2	TGTGCCACCAGCAGGCTAGCGGGGGCACAAGAGACCCAGTACTTC	CATSRLAGAQETQYF
TRBJ1-2	TRBV12-3/TRBV12-4	once	TRBD1	TGTGCCAGCAGCTGGGGGGGACAGGGGATTGGCTACACCTTC	CASSWGGQGIGYTF
TRBJ2-5	TRBV7-9	many	.	TGTGCCAGCAGCTTATCGGGAGACACCCAGTACTTC	CASSLSGDTQYF
TRBJ2-7	TRBV30	many	TRBD2	TGTGCCTGGAGCGGGAGGGCCTACGAGCAGTACTTC	CAWSGRAYEQYF
TRBJ1-5	TRBV19	many	.	TGTGCCAGTAGTATAGTAGGAGACAGCAATCAGCCCCAGCATTTT	CASSIVGDSNQPQHF
TRBJ1-2	TRBV6-1	many	.	TGTGCCAGCAACCTACAGGGAGCCGCTAACTATGGCTACACCTTC	CASNLQGAANYGYTF
TRBJ2-7	TRBV6-1	.	TRBD1	TGTGCCAGCAGTGAGGGGGACAGGGACTACGAGCAGTACTTC	CASSEGDRDYEQYF